The text below deals with one TCR beta chain. Its antigen is not identified. This specimen comes from a study of T cell responses to AZD1222 COVID-19 vaccine. Only in-frame clones appear in the TCRdb table, and some are missing; sequencing was by immunoSEQ multiplex PCR. The repertoire holds about 140,000 clones, about 90% seen once, with 5% to 6.5% in the top ten. The CDR3 runs 16 residues. With 5 bases removed from V and 6 bases from J, the gap between germline ends came to 20 bases. Germline values: CDR1 MDHEN, CDR2 SYDVKM. Study findings and constraints: A mostly white British donor set with more females was recruited, and clonal diversity was possibly underestimated. Reportedly, close to half of spike-specific TCRs are directed against unmutated variant regions.

The sample in question was peripheral blood, obtained 28 days after the second AZD1222 dose. This receptor was obtained from an adult who received the AZD1222 COVID-19 vaccine. V gene TRBV28 combines with J gene TRBJ1-5; a possible D gene is TRBD1 (5 bases). The CDR3 DNA follows: TGTGCCAGCAGTGGGGCAGGGCCCCAGATGGGTCAGCCCCAGCATTTT. Its protein product is CASSGAGPQMGQPQHF.